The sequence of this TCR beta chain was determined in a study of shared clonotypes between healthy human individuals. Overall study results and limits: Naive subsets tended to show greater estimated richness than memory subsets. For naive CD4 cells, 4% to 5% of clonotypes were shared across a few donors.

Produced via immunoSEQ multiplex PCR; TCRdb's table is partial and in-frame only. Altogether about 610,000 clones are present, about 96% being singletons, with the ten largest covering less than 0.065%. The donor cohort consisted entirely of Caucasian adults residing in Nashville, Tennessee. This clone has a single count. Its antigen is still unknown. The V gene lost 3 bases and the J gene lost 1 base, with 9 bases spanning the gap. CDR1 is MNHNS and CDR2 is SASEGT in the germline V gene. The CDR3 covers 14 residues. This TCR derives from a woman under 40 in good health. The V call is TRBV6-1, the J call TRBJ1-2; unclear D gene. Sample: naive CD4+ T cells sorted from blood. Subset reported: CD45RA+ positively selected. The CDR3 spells CASSETRRNYGYTF. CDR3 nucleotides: TGTGCCAGCAGTGAGACAAGACGTAACTATGGCTACACCTTC.